The rows below give T cell receptor beta chains drawn from one sample of a study of identical twins. TCRdb re-analysed the 5' RACE reads in MiXCR, keeping a single row per CDR3 protein. The sample yields 640,000 or so distinct CDR3 sequences, around 6.1% seen once. The specimen was naive T cells sorted from blood. These receptors were obtained from a man younger than 30 in good health. Each CDR3 is given with its conserved first and last residue. The D gene is left open where the match is weak. Part of the rows lack a size; the others show once, few, many or a class for expanded clones.

CAISHSGPEGNQPQHF | TGTGCCATCAGCCATTCGGGCCCGGAGGGCAATCAGCCCCAGCATTTT | many | TRBJ1-5 | TRBV10-3 | .
CASSLGSENYEQYF | TGCGCCAGCAGCTTGGGGTCAGAGAACTACGAGCAGTACTTC | many | TRBJ2-7 | TRBV5-1 | .
CASSKDRVEAFF | TGTGCCAGCAGCAAGGACAGGGTGGAAGCTTTCTTT | few | TRBJ1-1 | TRBV7-9 | TRBD1
CASRTLTGGTEAFF | TGTGCCAGCAGGACCCTCACAGGGGGCACTGAAGCTTTCTTT | many | TRBJ1-1 | TRBV12-3/TRBV12-4 | TRBD1
CASSLGAVSYEQYF | TGTGCCAGCAGTTTGGGGGCCGTCTCCTACGAGCAGTACTTC | many | TRBJ2-7 | TRBV12-3/TRBV12-4 | .
CASSLLDGDIKDTQYF | TGTGCCAGCAGCTTATTGGATGGGGATATCAAAGATACGCAGTATTTT | . | TRBJ2-3 | TRBV7-9 | .
CSAGSNTDTQYF | TGCAGTGCTGGATCAAACACAGATACGCAGTATTTT | many | TRBJ2-3 | TRBV20-1 | .
CASSPGPEFGSDTQYF | TGTGCCAGCAGTCCCGGGCCAGAGTTTGGGTCGGATACGCAGTATTTT | . | TRBJ2-3 | TRBV27 | .
CSASAADLHQPQHF | TGCAGTGCTAGTGCGGCAGACCTTCACCAGCCCCAGCATTTT | many | TRBJ1-5 | TRBV20-1 | .
CASSQEAAGTQPQHF | TGCGCCAGCAGCCAAGAGGCAGCGGGAACCCAGCCCCAGCATTTT | . | TRBJ1-5 | TRBV4-1 | .
CASRLAGANTGELFF | TGTGCCAGCCGTCTAGCGGGCGCGAACACCGGGGAGCTGTTTTTT | . | TRBJ2-2 | TRBV7-2 | TRBD2
CASSPELAGVGTQYF | TGTGCCAGCAGCCCCGAGTTAGCGGGGGTTGGGACCCAGTACTTC | many | TRBJ2-5 | TRBV3-1 | TRBD2
CASSHSGAPELFF | TGTGCCAGCAGTCATTCCGGGGCCCCGGAGCTGTTTTTT | few | TRBJ2-2 | TRBV11-2 | .
CASRPGRGQETQYF | TGTGCCAGCAGGCCGGGCAGGGGACAGGAGACCCAGTACTTC | many | TRBJ2-5 | TRBV11-1 | TRBD1
CSATQGKREKLFF | TGCAGTGCCACACAGGGGAAACGTGAAAAACTGTTTTTT | many | TRBJ1-4 | TRBV20-1 | TRBD1
CASSQDIGAGYEQYF | TGTGCCAGCAGCCAAGACATCGGGGCCGGATACGAGCAGTACTTC | . | TRBJ2-7 | TRBV3-1 | .
CASGQSPGGPNTGELFF | TGTGCCTCAGGTCAATCGCCGGGAGGGCCGAACACCGGGGAGCTGTTTTTT | . | TRBJ2-2 | TRBV24-1 | TRBD2
CATRYRERTDTQYF | TGTGCCACTCGCTACAGGGAGAGGACAGATACGCAGTATTTT | many | TRBJ2-3 | TRBV15 | .
CASTQGITPPQETQYF | TGTGCCAGCACACAGGGGATAACCCCACCCCAAGAGACCCAGTACTTC | many | TRBJ2-5 | TRBV28 | TRBD1
CSATREYEKLFF | TGCAGTGCTACCAGGGAGTATGAAAAACTGTTTTTT | . | TRBJ1-4 | TRBV20-1 | .
CASSAYLSSGSEGEQYF | TGCGCCAGCAGCGCGTACCTCTCTAGCGGGAGCGAGGGCGAGCAGTACTTC | few | TRBJ2-7 | TRBV5-1 | TRBD2
CASSGTSGRPSYNEQFF | TGTGCCAGCAGCGGGACTAGCGGGCGTCCCTCCTACAATGAGCAGTTCTTC | many | TRBJ2-1 | TRBV28 | TRBD2
CASSLRVAGFGTGSYEQYF | TGTGCCAGCAGCTTACGGGTAGCGGGCTTCGGGACAGGGTCATACGAGCAGTACTTC | . | TRBJ2-7 | TRBV11-2 | TRBD1
CASSLAPQRADTQYF | TGTGCCAGCAGCTTAGCGCCCCAGAGGGCAGATACGCAGTATTTT | few | TRBJ2-3 | TRBV11-2 | .
CASSQEVRSYNEQFF | TGTGCCAGCAGCCAAGAGGTGCGGAGCTACAATGAGCAGTTCTTC | . | TRBJ2-1 | TRBV3-1 | .
CSEHPAKTEAFF | TGCAGTGAGCACCCAGCGAAGACTGAAGCTTTCTTT | many | TRBJ1-1 | TRBV20-1 | .